This TCR beta chain was observed in a study of blood T cell repertoires in COVID-19. The trim removed 5 bases at V and 1 base at J, leaving 5 bases unmatched. CDR1 is LNHDA and CDR2 is SQIVND in the germline V gene (reference sequence). The CDR3 is 16 amino acids. Assay used: immunoSEQ multiplex PCR; TCRdb lists only in-frame clones, some missing. The data contain approximately 84,000 clones, 75% to 85% of them singletons. Sequenced material: peripheral blood. The receptor was derived from a woman older than 75 with acute or convalescent COVID-19. The V and J genes are TRBV19 and TRBJ1-4, with TRBD1 matching 9 bases. The CDR3, as DNA: TGTGCCAGTAGTGCAAGACAGGGGGTAACTAATGAAAAACTGTTTTTT. Amino acids: CASSARQGVTNEKLFF.